Detailed here is one TCR beta chain. Cohorts were determined from participant-reported clinical history. Looked up from germline, CDR1 is SGHRS and CDR2 is YFSETQ. There are 15 residues in the CDR3. Trimming took 0 bases from V and 4 from J, leaving 10 bases between them. Authors' analysis steps: Scientists estimated how many nucleated cells there were by amplifying reference gene primers. Profiled with immunoSEQ multiplex PCR; TCRdb holds only in-frame clones, not every one. V, J and clone size reflect that table, while D and trimming were determined from the DNA. This table has over 110,000 clones, approximately 84% appearing once. The entry originates in a study of blood T cell repertoires in COVID-19. Looking at the study overall: T cells, B-cell-depleted T cells, or PBMCs supplied cDNA or gDNA.

The sequencing input was PBMCs or T cells enriched from blood (not recorded which). The J gene is TRBJ1-4, the V gene TRBV5-1; no reliable D call. The clonotype was recovered from a man aged 45-65 years in a cohort exposed to, infected with or recovered from COVID-19 (not recorded which). DNA for the CDR3: TGCGCCAGCAGCTTGGCCCCTAGCCTTAATGAAAAACTGTTTTTT. Encoded protein: CASSLAPSLNEKLFF.